These 32 T cell receptor beta chains came from one sample sequenced in a study of radiation and T cells in renal cell carcinoma. Stated time point: blood 4 weeks post-SBRT, at nephrectomy. Indicated treatment: 15 Gy SBRT to primary tumor, nephrectomy 4 weeks later. TCRdb's table, derived via immunoSEQ multiplex PCR, lists solely in-frame clones and lacks some. Of around 94,000 clones listed, around four fifths are singletons. The sequencing here drew on blood, taken from a patient whose treatment included radiotherapy and nephrectomy. All receptors derive from a man aged 50 or older with renal cell carcinoma.

This chain uses TRBV11-2 with TRBJ2-7; D uncertain. This CDR3 has 16 amino acids. With 1 base removed from V and 2 bases from J, the gap between germline ends came to 15 bases. Germline CDR1 reads SGHAT; CDR2 reads FQNNGV. The DNA of the CDR3 is TGTGCCAGCAGCTTAGCGGTGACATCCCGGCCCTACGAGCAGTACTTC. Protein: CASSLAVTSRPYEQYF.

V and J are TRBV2 and TRBJ1-2; D call uncertain. V was shortened by 11 bases and J by 2 bases, with 12 bases between the two germline ends. The CDR3 covers 12 residues. Germline values: CDR1 SNHLY, CDR2 FYNNEI. This CDR3 reads CAFSEGNYGYTF. CDR3 nucleotide sequence: TGTGCCTTCAGCGAGGGCAACTATGGCTACACCTTC.

This chain connects TRBV9 to TRBJ2-2; TRBD2 matches 7 bases. The CDR3 consists of 16 residues. The germline CDR1 and CDR2 sequences are SGDLS and YYNGEE. The junction had 10 bases not matched to a gene; V was cut back by 4 bases and J by 4 bases. The CDR3 DNA reads as TGTGCCAGCAGCATCAGTCGGGGAGGGGTCACCGGGGAGCTGTTTTTT. Translating gives CASSISRGGVTGELFF.

This chain joins TRBV5-8 and TRBJ2-2; D call uncertain. CDR3 length: 15 residues. Germline CDR1 SGHTS, CDR2 YDEGEE. V lost 1 base, J lost 6 bases, and 13 bases lay in between. DNA for the CDR3: TGTGCCAGCAGCTTGTATGTGGGCACCGCCGGGGAGCTGTTTTTT. This codes for CASSLYVGTAGELFF.

The chain has TRBV6-1 and TRBJ1-2; unclear D gene. Germline loops: CDR1 MNHNS, CDR2 SASEGT. Trimming shortened V by 2 bases and J by 8 bases, and 18 bases separated the two germline ends. The CDR3 extends over 15 amino acids. The CDR3 reads CASSERLDHPSGYTF. CDR3 in DNA: TGTGCCAGCAGTGAAAGGTTGGATCACCCTTCGGGCTACACCTTC.

The rearrangement links TRBV9 to TRBJ2-1; D possibly uses TRBD1 or TRBD2 (5 bases each). Trimming removed 0 bases from V and 6 bases from J, with 10 bases in between. Germline CDR1 reads SGDLS; CDR2 reads YYNGEE. The CDR3 contains 14 residues. The CDR3 sequence is CASSVGGFSNEQFF. CDR3 sequence (DNA): TGTGCCAGCAGCGTAGGGGGGTTTTCCAATGAGCAGTTCTTC.

This chain connects TRBV19 to TRBJ2-3; perhaps TRBD2 as D (6 bases). Trimming cost V 6 bases and J 6 bases, with 16 bases left between them. Germline CDR1 LNHDA, CDR2 SQIVND (reference sequence). CDR3 length: 14 residues. This CDR3 reads CASSTKEGLDTQYF. Here the CDR3 DNA reads TGTGCCAGTAGCACGAAGGAGGGTCTTGATACGCAGTATTTT. Full variable domain (missing parts from reference TRBV19 and TRBJ2-3): DGGITQSPKYLFRKEGQNVTLSCEQNLNHDAMYWYRQDPGQGLRLIYYSQIVNDFQKGDIAEGYSVSREKKESFPLTVTSAQKNPTAFYLCASSTKEGLDTQYFGPGTRLTVL.

V gene TRBV6-1 combines with J gene TRBJ1-5, with TRBD1 matching over 7 bases. The trim removed 1 base at V and 0 bases at J, leaving 9 bases unmatched. The CDR3 is 18 residues long. CDR1 and CDR2 (germline): MNHNS, SASEGT. DNA for the CDR3: TGTGCCAGCAGTGAAGGGACAGGCGGGGGGTATAGCAATCAGCCCCAGCATTTT. This translates into CASSEGTGGGYSNQPQHF.

This chain uses TRBV7-3 with TRBJ1-2, with D possibly TRBD1 on 6 matching bases. The CDR3 sequence is 15 residues long. With 4 bases removed from V and 6 bases from J, the gap between germline ends came to 18 bases. Looked up from germline, CDR1 is SGHTA and CDR2 is FQGTGA. In nucleotides, the CDR3 is TGTGCCAGCAGCTCGACCAGACAGGCCGTAAATGGCTACACCTTC. It yields the protein CASSSTRQAVNGYTF.

The CDR3 sequence: CASSETIAGVRTDTQYF. CDR3 DNA sequence: TGTGCCAGCAGTGAGACGATAGCGGGGGTTCGCACAGATACGCAGTATTTT. The chain employs TRBV2 and TRBJ2-3, with TRBD2 matching 9 bases. J gave up 1 base and V 3 bases, and 8 bases lay outside the gene matches. Germline V lookup: CDR1 SNHLY, CDR2 FYNNEI. CDR3 length: 17 amino acids.

The chain uses TRBV2 and TRBJ2-1; 7 bases line up with TRBD1. CDR1 is SNHLY, CDR2 FYNNEI, per germline. Trimming at V came to 6 bases and at J to 4 bases, leaving 15 bases not matched to a gene. This CDR3 region has 17 residues. The CDR3 loop reads CASRYAKLRDRYNEQFF. The CDR3 nucleotides read TGTGCCAGCAGATACGCAAAACTCCGGGACAGATACAATGAGCAGTTCTTC.

The chain has TRBV6-6 and TRBJ2-2; the D gene is possibly TRBD2 (7 bases). From germline, CDR1 is MNHNY and CDR2 SVGAGI (reference sequence). This CDR3 comprises 14 residues. Trimming took 10 bases from V and 1 from J, leaving 13 bases between them. CDR3 residues: CATWGGKNTGELFF. In DNA, the CDR3 is TGTGCCACGTGGGGGGGCAAGAACACCGGGGAGCTGTTTTTT.

The chain joins TRBV5-6 to TRBJ1-4, with 9 bases fitting TRBD1. The J segment lost 7 bases and the V segment lost 3 bases, leaving 4 bases of the junction unmatched. Per the germline V gene, CDR1 is SGHDT and CDR2 is YYEEEE. The CDR3 spans 14 residues. CDR3 DNA: TGTGCCAGCAGCTGGGGACAGGGCGTTGAAAAACTGTTTTTT. It translates to CASSWGQGVEKLFF.

The gene calls are TRBV21-1 and TRBJ2-7; the listed D gene, TRBD2, was not tested against the DNA. TRBV21-1 is given as a pseudogene. The CDR3 spans 15 residues. CDR3 region: CAIANLGEGLYEQYF. The CDR3, as DNA: TGTGCCATCGCGAACTTGGGGGAGGGCCTCTACGAGCAGTACTTC.

This sequence joins TRBV5-1 and TRBJ2-5; TRBD2 agrees at 13 bases. CDR3 length: 14 amino acids. J gave up 14 bases and V 2 bases, and 9 bases lay outside the gene matches. Germline values: CDR1 SGHRS, CDR2 YFSETQ. The CDR3 sequence is CASSFGLAGARYYF. Here the CDR3 DNA reads TGCGCCAGCAGCTTCGGACTAGCGGGAGCCCGGTATTACTTC.

The rearrangement uses TRBV27 and TRBJ2-5, with D possibly being TRBD1 (5 bases). V shed 2 bases and J shed 1 base, with 5 bases lying between them. Per the germline V gene, CDR1 is MNHEY and CDR2 is SMNVEV (reference sequence). This CDR3 contains 13 residues. The CDR3 protein is CASSLRGQETQYF. As DNA, the CDR3 is TGTGCCAGCAGTTTAAGGGGCCAAGAGACCCAGTACTTC.

The chain is built from TRBV19 and TRBJ2-7, with 7 nucleotides matching TRBD1. Looked up from germline, CDR1 is LNHDA and CDR2 is SQIVND (reference sequence). The CDR3 consists of 11 residues. This CDR3 is CATGMQREQYF. The CDR3 DNA reads as TGTGCGACAGGGATGCAACGGGAGCAGTACTTC.

The V call is TRBV19, the J call TRBJ2-5, with D possibly TRBD2 on 6 matching bases. The CDR3 is made up of 15 amino acids. Germline V gene lookup returns CDR1 LNHDA and CDR2 SQIVND (reference sequence). V dropped 5 bases and J dropped 4 bases, with 17 bases sitting between them. CDR3 bases: TGTGCCAGTAGTTCCCTCCCAGGGCGGGGAGAGACCCAGTACTTC. Amino acids: CASSSLPGRGETQYF.

The rearrangement links TRBV5-8 to TRBJ2-3, with D tentatively TRBD1 (6 bases). Germline V CDR1 and CDR2: SGHTS, YDEGEE. V was clipped by 6 bases and J by 2 bases, with 19 bases between them. The CDR3 runs 16 residues. CDR3 sequence: CASIRRTAYTTDTQYF. CDR3 coding DNA: TGTGCCAGCATCCGGCGGACAGCTTACACCACAGATACGCAGTATTTT.

The V gene is TRBV10-3, the J gene TRBJ1-6, with 8 bases lining up with TRBD1. Trimming cost V 10 bases and J 11 bases; bases outside gene matches: 13. In germline, CDR1 is ENHRY, CDR2 SYGVKD. This CDR3 comprises 14 residues. CDR3 in DNA: TGTGCCAGCCGCGACGGACAGGGTGAGACACCCCTCCACTTT. Residues: CASRDGQGETPLHF.

This clone was observed a single time. The chain links TRBV11-2 to TRBJ2-2; D unclear. V was clipped by 3 bases and J by 5 bases, with 13 bases between them. This CDR3 comprises 15 residues. Germline V lookup: CDR1 SGHAT, CDR2 FQNNGV. CDR3 protein: CASSLRQAETGELFF. DNA for the CDR3: TGTGCCAGCAGCTTGCGGCAGGCGGAGACCGGGGAGCTGTTTTTT.

This chain links TRBV5-4 with TRBJ2-3; 7 bases match TRBD1. There are 16 residues in the CDR3. V was pared by 3 bases and J by 5 bases, with 12 bases of the junction left unmatched. Germline lookup yields CDR1 SGHNT and CDR2 YYREEE (reference sequence). The CDR3 sequence: CASSSGTAQRGDTQYF. CDR3 bases: TGTGCCAGCAGCTCCGGGACAGCCCAAAGGGGAGATACGCAGTATTTT.

This chain uses TRBV2 with TRBJ2-5, with D tentatively TRBD1 or TRBD2 (5 bases each). This CDR3 spans 14 amino acids. Germline V gene sequence: CDR1 SNHLY, CDR2 FYNNEI. Trimming pared 5 bases from V and 3 bases from J, leaving 13 bases between. The CDR3 is CASSPRDQKETQYF. The CDR3 DNA follows: TGTGCCAGCAGTCCCCGGGACCAGAAAGAGACCCAGTACTTC.

The chain is built from TRBV28 and TRBJ2-3, with 8 bases lining up with TRBD1. CDR1 and CDR2 from the germline V gene are MDHEN and SYDVKM. V was pared by 6 bases and J by 3 bases, with 14 bases of the junction left unmatched. The CDR3 is made up of 17 amino acids. This CDR3 reads CASRLHTGGIGTDTQYF. CDR3 DNA: TGTGCCAGCAGGCTTCATACAGGGGGTATAGGGACAGATACGCAGTATTTT.

This sequence joins TRBV20-1 and TRBJ1-4; no definite D call. The CDR3 is 11 amino acids. V gave up 6 bases and J gave up 4 bases, with 6 bases separating them. Germline V gene lookup returns CDR1 DFQATT and CDR2 SNEGSKA (reference sequence). In DNA, the CDR3 is TGCAGTGCCCCAGATAATGAAAAACTGTTTTTT. It yields the protein CSAPDNEKLFF.

The chain employs TRBV6-5 and TRBJ1-5; possibly TRBD1 for D (6 bases). CDR3 size: 12 residues. Per germline, CDR1 MNHEY and CDR2 SVGAGI. The V end lost 8 bases, the J end lost 14 bases, and 19 bases lay between the germline ends. CDR3 nucleotide sequence: TGTGCCAGCCGGGGGCCGACGCTGGCCGAGCATTTT. It yields the protein CASRGPTLAEHF.

The rearrangement uses TRBV19 and TRBJ1-1; D gene uncertain. CDR3 length: 17 residues. V dropped 0 bases and J dropped 1 base, with 15 bases sitting between them. The germline CDR1 and CDR2 sequences are LNHDA and SQIVND (reference sequence). The DNA for the CDR3 is TGTGCCAGTAGTATAGATAGGGCCCCCCGTGGGAACACTGAAGCTTTCTTT. Its translation is CASSIDRAPRGNTEAFF.

V and J are TRBV29-1 and TRBJ2-3; D gene uncertain. V was shortened by 6 bases and J by 1 base, with 8 bases between the two germline ends. The germline V gene has CDR1 SQVTM and CDR2 ANQGSEA. This CDR3 contains 12 residues. As DNA, the CDR3 is TGCAGCGTCCGCCCCGGCACAGATACGCAGTATTTT. It specifies CSVRPGTDTQYF.

The rearrangement uses TRBV25-1 and TRBJ2-5, with D possibly TRBD2 on 5 matching bases. The J call could be wrong; TRBJ2-7 is a better fit for the DNA end. This CDR3 comprises 14 residues. CDR1 is MGHDK and CDR2 is SYGVNS in the germline V gene. In DNA, the CDR3 is TGTGCCAGCAGTGAATCTAGCAGCAAATACGAGCAGTACTTC. This gives the protein CASSESSSKYEQYF.

The chain employs TRBV27 and TRBJ2-7, with D uncertain. Germline V CDR1 and CDR2: MNHEY, SMNVEV (reference sequence). This CDR3 comprises 15 residues. The ends were cut back, 8 bases at V and 0 bases at J, with 17 bases in the middle. Here the CDR3 reads CASRRAARSSYEQYF. In DNA form, the CDR3 reads TGTGCCAGCCGCCGGGCGGCGAGGAGCTCCTACGAGCAGTACTTC.

The chain couples TRBV30 to TRBJ1-4; possibly TRBD1 for D (6 bases). Per germline, CDR1 GTSNPN and CDR2 SVGIG (reference sequence). The CDR3 covers 15 residues. V was pared by 4 bases and J by 3 bases, with 15 bases between. As DNA, the CDR3 is TGTGCCTGGACCTGGGGGGGCGGGTCTAATGAAAAACTGTTTTTT. Translated: CAWTWGGGSNEKLFF.

The rearrangement uses TRBV7-9 and TRBJ2-7, with D perhaps matching TRBD2 (6 bases). The CDR3 consists of 14 residues. V dropped 3 bases and J dropped 5 bases, with 14 bases sitting between them. The germline CDR1 and CDR2 sequences are SEHNR and FQNEAQ (reference sequence). The CDR3 protein is CASSFGTFGNEQYF. The CDR3 DNA reads TGTGCCAGCAGCTTTGGGACTTTTGGGAACGAGCAGTACTTC.